This entry lists 8 T cell receptor beta chains sequenced from one sample in a study of monozygotic twins with inflammatory bowel disease. TCRdb re-called the 5' RACE reads; one entry per CDR3 protein, DNA not given. The sample holds roughly 200,000 distinct CDR3 sequences. Sequencing was done on a sample of blood. These receptors came from a human donor with ulcerative colitis or Crohn's disease, or a healthy co-twin of an affected twin (not recorded which).

The chain links TRBV27 to TRBJ2-7. This CDR3 contains 15 residues. Germline assignment: CDR1 MNHEY and CDR2 SMNVEV (reference sequence). CDR3 loop: CASSLGEGFVYEQYF.

J is TRBJ2-1 and V is TRBV5-1. CDR1 and CDR2 (germline): SGHRS, YFSETQ. The CDR3 totals 12 residues. CDR3 sequence: CASSLGSAEQFF.

The V and J genes are TRBV4-1 and TRBJ2-3; the D call of TRBD2 rests on TCRdb alone, since no DNA is present to check it. Germline CDR1 MGHRA, CDR2 YSYEKL. This CDR3 comprises 15 residues. The CDR3 reads CASSPAGGRADTQYF.

The rearrangement uses TRBV7-2 and TRBJ2-5; the D call of TRBD1 rests on TCRdb alone, since no DNA is present to check it. The CDR3 loop spans 12 amino acids. Germline loops: CDR1 SGHTA, CDR2 FQGNSA. CDR3: CASSSRGETQYF.

V and J are TRBV29-1 and TRBJ2-3; TCRdb indicates TRBD1, and absent DNA this call remains unverified. Germline assignment: CDR1 SQVTM and CDR2 ANQGSEA. CDR3 size: 14 residues. The CDR3 protein is CSSHRGGATDTQYF.

The chain carries TRBV5-1 and TRBJ1-4; the D call from TCRdb, TRBD1, cannot be confirmed without DNA. The germline gives CDR1 SGHRS, CDR2 YFSETQ. The CDR3 is 17 amino acids. This chain's CDR3 is CASSEGDRGPLNEKLFF.

The rearrangement joins TRBV20-1 to TRBJ2-3. The CDR3 is 12 residues long. In germline, CDR1 is DFQATT, CDR2 SNEGSKA (reference sequence). CDR3 sequence reads: CSARFVSDRQYF.

V usage is TRBV10-3 and J usage is TRBJ1-1; as DNA is missing, the TRBD1 call by TCRdb cannot be tested. The germline CDR1 and CDR2 sequences are ENHRY and SYGVKD. CDR3 length equals 15 residues. The CDR3 loop reads CAISEPGQGTAEAFF.